The 22 T cell receptor beta chains in this list originate from one sample, sequenced in a study of immune evolution from preneoplasia to lung adenocarcinoma. Sequencing was performed with immunoSEQ multiplex PCR; in TCRdb, only in-frame clones are kept and a portion is missing. The data show 4,000 to 5,500 clones, around 85% seen once. Material for sequencing was FFPE adjacent normal lung tissue. The receptors come from an older donor with lung adenocarcinoma.

The V gene is TRBV19, the J gene TRBJ2-2; no firm D call. The V end lost 4 bases, the J end lost 1 base, and 13 bases lay between the germline ends. CDR1 LNHDA and CDR2 SQIVND come from the germline V gene (reference sequence). This CDR3 comprises 16 residues. This CDR3 is CASSNLKGMNTGELFF. The CDR3 nucleotides read TGTGCCAGTAGTAACCTAAAAGGAATGAACACCGGGGAGCTGTTTTTT.

This chain joins TRBV6-1 and TRBJ2-7; D is uncertain. This CDR3 contains 13 residues. V dropped 7 bases and J dropped 2 bases, with 12 bases sitting between them. The germline V gene has CDR1 MNHNS and CDR2 SASEGT. CDR3 bases: TGTGCCAGCAACGACAAGGGTCCCTACGAGCAGTACTTC. Its protein product is CASNDKGPYEQYF.

The V and J genes are TRBV6-1 and TRBJ2-1; unclear D gene. The CDR3 is 13 amino acids. V dropped 0 bases and J dropped 6 bases, with 6 bases sitting between them. CDR1 is MNHNS and CDR2 is SASEGT in the germline V gene. This CDR3 reads CASSEAGFNEQFF. The CDR3 DNA reads TGTGCCAGCAGTGAAGCAGGGTTCAATGAGCAGTTCTTC.

This sequence joins TRBV28 and TRBJ2-7; 10 nucleotides line up with TRBD2. The CDR3 spans 13 residues. With 8 bases clipped from V and 3 bases from J, the junction kept 4 bases outside the gene matches. Looked up from germline, CDR1 is MDHEN and CDR2 is SYDVKM. CDR3 sequence reads: CASGTSENYEQYF. CDR3 coding DNA: TGTGCCAGCGGGACTAGCGAAAACTACGAGCAGTACTTC.

This chain uses TRBV25-1 with TRBJ2-1; TRBD2 aligns across 14 bases. The CDR3 has 18 amino acids. Germline V gene sequence: CDR1 MGHDK, CDR2 SYGVNS. The V gene end was trimmed by 3 bases and the J gene end by 4 bases; junction bases not matched to a gene: 8. CDR3 region: CASSDGTSGSVRYNEQFF. The CDR3 nucleotides read TGTGCCAGCAGTGACGGGACTAGCGGGAGTGTTAGGTACAATGAGCAGTTCTTC.

On this clone: Compared with germline, one end of the junction differs, possibly owing to a read error. The gene calls are TRBV9 and TRBJ1-4; 9 bases are a match to TRBD1. Germline V CDR1 and CDR2: SGDLS, YYNGEE. This CDR3 spans 15 amino acids. CDR3 bases: TGTGTCAGCAGCGTACAGGGGGCGAGTAATGAAAAACTGTTTTTT. Translating it yields CVSSVQGASNEKLFF.

The chain links TRBV5-4 to TRBJ2-5; D gene ambiguous. Trimming took off 4 bases at V and 2 bases at J, with 15 bases between the two ends. Germline V gene data show CDR1 as SGHNT and CDR2 as YYREEE (reference sequence). The CDR3 is 15 residues long. The CDR3 nucleotides are TGTGCCAGCAGCCCCTCTGGGTCCCGGCAAGAGACCCAGTACTTC. Translation gives CASSPSGSRQETQYF.

CDR3 in amino acids: CSVDASGTTDTQYF. The CDR3 bases are TGCAGCGTTGATGCTAGCGGGACTACAGATACGCAGTATTTT. The rearrangement links TRBV29-1 to TRBJ2-3, with 9 positions matching TRBD2. CDR1 and CDR2 from the germline V gene are SQVTM and ANQGSEA. This CDR3 is 14 amino acids long. The junction had 4 bases not matched to a gene; V was cut back by 3 bases and J by 3 bases.

This clone was found once. The DNA for the CDR3 is TGTGCCAGCAGCGCCGGGACAGGTAGCGGAGAAAAACTGTTTTTT. This sequence encodes CASSAGTGSGEKLFF. The chain couples TRBV5-6 to TRBJ1-4; TRBD1 matches 8 bases. This CDR3 contains 15 residues. Germline V CDR1 and CDR2: SGHDT, YYEEEE. V was clipped by 4 bases and J by 8 bases; unmatched bases: 10. Looking up the rest from reference TRBV5-6 and TRBJ1-4 gives the full variable domain: DAGVTQSPTHLIKTRGQQVTLRCSPKSGHDTVSWYQQALGQGPQFIFQYYEEEERQRGNFPDRFSGHQFPNYSSELNVNALLLGDSALYLCASSAGTGSGEKLFFGSGTQLSVL.

This chain links TRBV5-4 with TRBJ1-1; D is ambiguous. The CDR3 spans 13 residues. Per germline, CDR1 SGHNT and CDR2 YYREEE (reference sequence). Deletions cut 1 base from V and 1 base from J, with 5 bases between. The CDR3 DNA is TGTGCCAGCAGCTTGAGCAGGAACACTGAAGCTTTCTTT. Amino acids: CASSLSRNTEAFF.

V is TRBV28 and J is TRBJ1-1; TRBD1 aligns across 11 bases. Germline CDR1 is MDHEN and CDR2 is SYDVKM. This CDR3 is built from 15 residues. Losses at the gene ends were 8 bases for V and 4 bases for J; bases not matched to a gene: 9. The CDR3: CASRSGTGGTTEAFF. Written as DNA, the CDR3 is TGTGCCAGCCGATCTGGGACAGGGGGAACCACTGAAGCTTTCTTT.

The sample holds a few counts of this clone. The rearrangement links TRBV5-1 to TRBJ1-1; D not resolved. Germline loops: CDR1 SGHRS, CDR2 YFSETQ. V was pared by 8 bases and J by 5 bases, with 16 bases between. CDR3 size: 13 residues. The CDR3 spells CASRTGEETEAFF. DNA of the CDR3: TGCGCCAGTCGGACCGGGGAGGAGACTGAAGCTTTCTTT.

Only one count was recorded for this clone. The chain joins TRBV4-1 to TRBJ1-1, with D possibly matching TRBD1 (5 bases). The CDR3 has 13 amino acids. Germline V CDR1 and CDR2: MGHRA, YSYEKL. V was clipped by 4 bases and J by 4 bases, with 10 bases between them. The CDR3: CASSPREVTEAFF. The CDR3 bases are TGCGCCAGCAGCCCCAGGGAGGTCACTGAAGCTTTCTTT.

The V call is TRBV7-9, the J call TRBJ1-2; D is possibly TRBD1 (5 bases). The CDR3 is made up of 16 amino acids. Germline CDR1 and CDR2: SEHNR and FQNEAQ (reference sequence). V lost 4 bases, J lost 4 bases, and 19 bases lay in between. The CDR3 region is CASSSTGANSFYGYTF. The CDR3 DNA reads TGTGCCAGCAGCTCCACCGGGGCTAACAGCTTCTATGGCTACACCTTC. The whole variable domain, remainder taken from reference TRBV7-9 and TRBJ1-2, is DTGVSQNPRHKITKRGQNVTFRCDPISEHNRLYWYRQTLGQGPEFLTYFQNEAQLEKSRLLSDRFSAERPKGSFSTLEIQRTEQGDSAMYLCASSSTGANSFYGYTFGSGTRLTVV.

The chain combines TRBV19 with TRBJ1-5, with 12 nucleotides matching TRBD1. CDR1 is LNHDA and CDR2 is SQIVND in the germline V gene (reference sequence). The V gene end was trimmed by 5 bases and the J gene end by 6 bases; junction bases not matched to a gene: 5. The CDR3 sequence is 15 residues long. This CDR3 is CASSEGQGAVQPQHF. Here the CDR3 DNA reads TGTGCCAGTAGTGAGGGACAGGGGGCCGTTCAGCCCCAGCATTTT.

V gene TRBV19 combines with J gene TRBJ2-7; 7 bases match TRBD2. Germline-derived CDR1 and CDR2 are LNHDA and SQIVND (reference sequence). The CDR3 is 13 amino acids. V trimming: 6 bases; J trimming: 6 bases; junction bases outside the gene matches: 8. The CDR3 here is CASSGRSPLEQYF. In DNA form, the CDR3 reads TGTGCCAGTAGCGGGAGGAGCCCCCTCGAGCAGTACTTC.

The chain joins TRBV28 to TRBJ2-4; tentatively, D is TRBD1 or TRBD2 (5 bases each). Germline V gives CDR1 MDHEN, CDR2 SYDVKM. The length of the CDR3 is 15 residues. The V end was cut by 4 bases, the J end by 2 bases, with 12 bases between. CDR3 residues: CASSSSGPSKNIQYF. CDR3 bases: TGTGCCAGCAGTTCCTCGGGGCCTTCCAAAAACATTCAGTACTTC.

This chain links TRBV19 with TRBJ2-2, with TRBD1 as a possible D gene (5 bases). The length of the CDR3 is 14 residues. V gave up 5 bases and J gave up 6 bases, with 13 bases separating them. Looked up from germline, CDR1 is LNHDA and CDR2 is SQIVND (reference sequence). In DNA, the CDR3 is TGTGCCAGTAGTTCGCAGGGCACCTCCGGGGAGCTGTTTTTT. This sequence encodes CASSSQGTSGELFF.

The chain has TRBV28 and TRBJ2-2; tentatively, D is TRBD2 (6 bases). Germline loops: CDR1 MDHEN, CDR2 SYDVKM. V lost 6 bases and J lost 6, with 17 bases in between. This CDR3 comprises 15 residues. CDR3 residues: CASSLREASAGELFF. The CDR3 coding sequence is TGTGCCAGCAGCTTAAGGGAGGCGAGCGCCGGGGAGCTGTTTTTT.

This clone has more than one count but fewer than ten. The chain uses TRBV9 and TRBJ1-4, with unresolved D. CDR3 length equals 14 residues. Germline V gene sequence: CDR1 SGDLS, CDR2 YYNGEE. V dropped 1 base and J dropped 2 bases, with 6 bases sitting between them. The CDR3 protein is CASSVMGTNEKLFF. CDR3 nucleotide sequence: TGTGCCAGCAGCGTAATGGGCACTAATGAAAAACTGTTTTTT. The full variable domain, its missing parts supplied by reference TRBV9 and TRBJ1-4, is DSGVTQTPKHLITATGQRVTLRCSPRSGDLSVYWYQQSLDQGLQFLIQYYNGEERAKGNILERFSAQQFPDLHSELNLSSLELGDSALYFCASSVMGTNEKLFFGSGTQLSVL.

The gene calls are TRBV5-1 and TRBJ2-2, with D possibly TRBD1 on 7 matching bases. CDR1 is SGHRS, CDR2 YFSETQ, per germline. The CDR3 covers 16 residues. Deletions cut 5 bases from V and 4 bases from J, with 18 bases between. The CDR3 sequence: CASRAVGGGPTGELFF. In DNA form, the CDR3 reads TGCGCCAGCAGAGCCGTAGGAGGGGGCCCCACCGGGGAGCTGTTTTTT.

The chain is built from TRBV5-6 and TRBJ2-7; perhaps TRBD1 as D (5 bases). The CDR3 runs to 17 residues. Germline assignment: CDR1 SGHDT and CDR2 YYEEEE. Trimming took off 0 bases at V and 0 bases at J, with 16 bases between the two ends. CDR3 nucleotides: TGTGCCAGCAGCTTGGGGGGCCCTCAAGTTTACTCCTACGAGCAGTACTTC. Amino acids: CASSLGGPQVYSYEQYF.